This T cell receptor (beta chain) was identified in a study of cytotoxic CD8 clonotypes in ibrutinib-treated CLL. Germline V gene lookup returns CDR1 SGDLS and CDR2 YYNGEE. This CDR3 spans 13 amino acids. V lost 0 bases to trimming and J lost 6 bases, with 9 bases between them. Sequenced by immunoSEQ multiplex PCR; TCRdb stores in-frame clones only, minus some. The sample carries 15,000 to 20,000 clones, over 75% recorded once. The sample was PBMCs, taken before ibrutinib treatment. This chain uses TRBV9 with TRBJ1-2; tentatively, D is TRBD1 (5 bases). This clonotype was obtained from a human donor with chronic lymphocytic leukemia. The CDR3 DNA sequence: TGTGCCAGCAGCGTAGTTGAGGGGAATGGCTACACCTTC. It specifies CASSVVEGNGYTF.